Each of the 31 T cell receptor beta chains below was sequenced from the same sample in a study of cytomegalovirus exposure and HLA in healthy donors (dated by TCRdb to the late 2010s). The library relied on the immunoSEQ multiplex PCR assay. The multiplex PCR relied on a mix of 60 forward primers for TCR Vbeta segments and 13 reverse primers for TCR Jbeta segments. The clones in this table, taken by TCRdb from immuneACCESS, are in-frame only. Not every clone is retained; where verified, under half of the shortfall comes from an unresolved V gene, and the cause of the rest is unknown. The sample contains 100,000 to 130,000 clones, 70% to 80% of them found a single time. Jointly, the top ten make up 2% to 3% of the sample. The sequencing sample was made of PBMCs. The origin of the receptors is a man aged 18-30 years in good health and CMV-seronegative.

The chain combines TRBV6-6 with TRBJ2-5; D gene ambiguous. This CDR3 spans 13 amino acids. Trimming stripped 4 bases from V and 4 bases from J, with 10 bases between. Per the germline V gene, CDR1 is MNHNY and CDR2 is SVGAGI (reference sequence). The CDR3: CASSSSGAETQYF. Here the CDR3 DNA reads TGTGCCAGCAGTTCCAGTGGAGCAGAGACCCAGTACTTC.

V usage is TRBV7-2 and J usage is TRBJ2-5, with 7 bases identical to TRBD2. V lost 5 bases and J lost 4; bases outside the gene matches: 19. Germline CDR1 is SGHTA and CDR2 is FQGNSA. This CDR3 is 18 amino acids long. The CDR3 is CASSTWGRASGPPETQYF. CDR3 DNA: TGTGCCAGCAGCACCTGGGGAAGAGCTAGCGGCCCTCCAGAGACCCAGTACTTC.

This chain uses TRBV6-1 with TRBJ1-2; D might be TRBD1 (6 bases). Deletions cut 8 bases from V and 3 bases from J, with 13 bases between. The germline V gene encodes CDR1 MNHNS and CDR2 SASEGT. There are 13 residues in the CDR3. Here the CDR3 DNA reads TGTGCCAGCGGTACCTGGACAGACTATGGCTACACCTTC. Protein: CASGTWTDYGYTF.

The chain uses TRBV14 and TRBJ2-7; tentatively, D is TRBD2 (5 bases). V gave up 6 bases and J gave up 0 bases, with 9 bases separating them. Per germline, CDR1 SGHDN and CDR2 FVKESK. The CDR3 consists of 13 residues. CDR3: CASRAGLSYEQYF. The DNA of the CDR3 is TGTGCCAGCAGGGCGGGCCTCTCCTACGAGCAGTACTTC.

The chain employs TRBV5-5 and TRBJ1-2; D gene uncertain. Germline values: CDR1 SGHKS, CDR2 YYEKEE (reference sequence). V lost 4 bases and J lost 0, with 7 bases in between. CDR3 length: 13 residues. CDR3 amino acids: CASSGQSNYGYTF. CDR3 sequence (DNA): TGTGCCAGCAGCGGGCAGTCTAACTATGGCTACACCTTC. Full variable domain (outside the CDR3, taken from reference TRBV5-5 and TRBJ1-2): DAGVTQSPTHLIKTRGQQVTLRCSPISGHKSVSWYQQVLGQGPQFIFQYYEKEERGRGNFPDRFSARQFPNYSSELNVNALLLGDSALYLCASSGQSNYGYTFGSGTRLTVV.

The V gene is TRBV7-9, the J gene TRBJ2-5; no reliable D call. CDR1 and CDR2 from the germline V gene are SEHNR and FQNEAQ (reference sequence). V was trimmed by 6 bases and J by 5 bases, leaving 7 bases between them. The CDR3 sequence is 11 residues long. The CDR3 loop is CASSQSETQYF. CDR3 sequence (DNA): TGTGCCAGCAGTCAGTCGGAGACCCAGTACTTC.

V is TRBV5-4 and J is TRBJ1-6; possible D gene TRBD1, 6 bases. The V end was cut by 4 bases, the J end by 6 bases, with 14 bases between. The CDR3 has 15 residues. Germline values: CDR1 SGHNT, CDR2 YYREEE (reference sequence). The CDR3 DNA is TGTGCCAGCAGCAGCCCGGGACACTTTAATTCACCCCTCCACTTT. Amino acid sequence: CASSSPGHFNSPLHF.

This clone has only one observation. This rearrangement joins TRBV5-6 to TRBJ2-7; TRBD1 matches at 9 bases. V gave up 4 bases and J gave up 7 bases; unmatched junction bases: 9. Germline values: CDR1 SGHDT, CDR2 YYEEEE. There are 14 residues in the CDR3. CDR3 DNA sequence: TGTGCCAGCAGCCCCACCGGGACAGGGTTTGAGCAGTACTTC. The encoded protein is CASSPTGTGFEQYF. Drawing the rest from reference TRBV5-6 and TRBJ2-7, the complete variable domain is DAGVTQSPTHLIKTRGQQVTLRCSPKSGHDTVSWYQQALGQGPQFIFQYYEEEERQRGNFPDRFSGHQFPNYSSELNVNALLLGDSALYLCASSPTGTGFEQYFGPGTRLTVT.

In this sample, this clone turned up once. The CDR3, as DNA: TGTGCCAGCAGCTTAGCGGGGGGGCCCTACAATGAGCAGTTCTTC. Protein: CASSLAGGPYNEQFF. The chain has TRBV7-9 and TRBJ2-1; TRBD2 might be the D (7 bases). CDR1 is SEHNR, CDR2 FQNEAQ, per germline (reference sequence). The V and J ends lost 0 bases and 2 bases respectively, with 8 bases between them. The CDR3 covers 15 residues.

This clone was counted once. The chain is built from TRBV7-2 and TRBJ2-1; no firm D call. V dropped 0 bases and J dropped 1 base, with 7 bases sitting between them. Germline V gene sequence: CDR1 SGHTA, CDR2 FQGNSA. This CDR3 has 15 amino acids. The CDR3 region is CASSLAEASYNEQFF. The CDR3 DNA is TGTGCCAGCAGCTTAGCAGAAGCGTCCTACAATGAGCAGTTCTTC.

The chain couples TRBV27 to TRBJ2-1, with 10 bases fitting TRBD2. Germline values: CDR1 MNHEY, CDR2 SMNVEV (reference sequence). CDR3 length: 16 residues. V dropped 3 bases and J dropped 0; count of bases not matched to a gene: 2. The CDR3 DNA follows: TGTGCCAGCAGTTTCGCTAGCGGGGGCTCCTACAATGAGCAGTTCTTC. This translates into CASSFASGGSYNEQFF.

The rearrangement links TRBV9 to TRBJ2-7; TRBD1 agrees at 7 bases. The CDR3 spans 15 residues. Trimming took 0 bases from V and 1 from J; bases not matched to a gene: 4. The germline CDR1 and CDR2 sequences are SGDLS and YYNGEE. The CDR3 reads CASSVDPTGSYEQYF. The CDR3 region has the DNA TGTGCCAGCAGCGTAGACCCGACAGGGTCCTACGAGCAGTACTTC.

This clone has a handful of counts. The chain combines TRBV2 with TRBJ1-1, with TRBD1 matching over 10 bases. The V gene end was trimmed by 4 bases and the J gene end by 5 bases; junction bases not matched to a gene: 4. Looked up from germline, CDR1 is SNHLY and CDR2 is FYNNEI. The CDR3 covers 14 residues. The CDR3, as DNA: TGTGCCAGCAGTGTCCGACAGGGGGCAACTGAAGCTTTCTTT. Encoded protein: CASSVRQGATEAFF.

The chain links TRBV5-6 to TRBJ1-2; 7 bases agree with TRBD1. Germline values: CDR1 SGHDT, CDR2 YYEEEE. The CDR3 runs 13 residues. V shed 2 bases and J 12 bases; nucleotides not matched to a gene: 10. In nucleotides, the CDR3 is TGTGCCAGCAGCTTCATCGGGACAGATGCGAACACCTTC. This encodes CASSFIGTDANTF.

This chain joins TRBV5-1 and TRBJ2-7; the match to TRBD1 covers 9 bases. Germline CDR1 reads SGHRS; CDR2 reads YFSETQ. The length of the CDR3 is 14 residues. V shed 9 bases, J shed 1 base, and the junction held 8 bases outside the gene matches. CDR3 sequence: CATSSGTGSYEQYF. CDR3 coding DNA: TGCGCCACAAGTTCCGGGACAGGGTCCTACGAGCAGTACTTC.

The chain employs TRBV5-4 and TRBJ2-2; 8 bases agree with TRBD1. CDR1 is SGHNT, CDR2 YYREEE, per germline (reference sequence). The junction had 3 bases not matched to a gene; V was cut back by 2 bases and J by 3 bases. The CDR3 covers 15 residues. CDR3 coding DNA: TGTGCCAGCAGCTTACCAGGGGGCGACACCGGGGAGCTGTTTTTT. This gives the protein CASSLPGGDTGELFF. Full variable domain (rest looked up from reference TRBV5-4 and TRBJ2-2): ETGVTQSPTHLIKTRGQQVTLRCSSQSGHNTVSWYQQALGQGPQFIFQYYREEENGRGNFPPRFSGLQFPNYSSELNVNALELDDSALYLCASSLPGGDTGELFFGEGSRLTVL.

The chain employs TRBV14 and TRBJ2-5, with D possibly matching TRBD2 (5 bases). CDR1 and CDR2 from the germline V gene are SGHDN and FVKESK. The CDR3 has 16 amino acids. Trimming removed 2 bases from V and 2 bases from J, with 15 bases in between. The CDR3 DNA reads as TGTGCCAGCAGCCAACTCTTCGGGGATGCGCAAGAGACCCAGTACTTC. It translates to CASSQLFGDAQETQYF.

This chain connects TRBV28 to TRBJ1-4, with 9 nucleotides matching TRBD1. The J segment lost 7 bases and the V segment lost 7 bases, leaving 7 bases of the junction unmatched. The V gene's germline CDR1 is MDHEN and CDR2 SYDVKM. This CDR3 has 14 residues. CDR3 coding DNA: TGTGCCAGCAAACAGACAGGGGGGGCTGAAAAACTGTTTTTT. This gives the protein CASKQTGGAEKLFF. Complete variable domain (other parts from reference TRBV28 and TRBJ1-4): DVKVTQSSRYLVKRTGEKVFLECVQDMDHENMFWYRQDPGLGLRLIYFSYDVKMKEKGDIPEGYSVSREKKERFSLILESASTNQTSMYLCASKQTGGAEKLFFGSGTQLSVL.

This chain connects TRBV5-1 to TRBJ2-1, with 12 positions matching TRBD2. Germline CDR1 is SGHRS and CDR2 is YFSETQ. CDR3 length: 15 residues. J was trimmed by 8 bases and V by 4 bases; bases with no gene match: 7. Written as DNA, the CDR3 is TGCGCCAGCAGCCATCTAGCGGGGGGGCTGGATGAGCAGTTCTTC. Its translation is CASSHLAGGLDEQFF.

As for this clone: One junction end does not reproduce the germline sequence, and a read error may be involved. This sequence joins TRBV11-2 and TRBJ2-1; no clear D. The CDR3 extends over 16 amino acids. Germline V lookup: CDR1 SGHAT, CDR2 FQNNGV. For the CDR3, the DNA is TGTGCCAGCAGCCTAGAAGCCCTGGGCCCTTACAATGAGCAGTTCTTC. This codes for CASSLEALGPYNEQFF.

Regarding this clone: A much larger clonotype is one base distant, so this may be a read error. The chain links TRBV25-1 to TRBJ2-5; TRBD1 aligns across 7 bases. Germline V CDR1 and CDR2: MGHDK, SYGVNS. This CDR3 region has 13 residues. J lost 1 base, V lost 6 bases, and 2 bases had no gene match. The CDR3 is CASSWDSQETQYF. In nucleotides, the CDR3 is TGTGCCAGCAGCTGGGACAGCCAAGAGACCCAGTACTTC.

Only a few counts were recorded for this clone. This chain connects TRBV7-2 to TRBJ1-5; D perhaps matches TRBD1 (5 bases). The ends were cut back, 4 bases at V and 6 bases at J, with 16 bases in the middle. This CDR3 region has 15 residues. The germline gives CDR1 SGHTA, CDR2 FQGNSA. CDR3 sequence: CASSSQGRGSQPQHF. DNA for the CDR3: TGTGCCAGCAGCTCGCAGGGAAGGGGAAGTCAGCCCCAGCATTTT.

Only one count was recorded for this clone. V and J are TRBV4-1 and TRBJ2-7, with D perhaps matching TRBD1 (5 bases). Germline values: CDR1 MGHRA, CDR2 YSYEKL. CDR3 length: 14 residues. Deletions cut 3 bases from V and 6 bases from J, with 15 bases between. The CDR3 bases are TGCGCCAGCAGCCAGTACTCAGGGAACGGCGAGCAGTACTTC. Encoded protein: CASSQYSGNGEQYF.

This chain links TRBV10-3 with TRBJ2-2; 7 positions agree with TRBD2. The V and J ends lost 8 bases and 0 bases, in that order; junction bases with no gene match: 3. CDR1 is ENHRY, CDR2 SYGVKD, per germline. The CDR3 is 14 amino acids. The CDR3 loop is CAIGEGANTGELFF. CDR3 coding DNA: TGTGCCATCGGGGAGGGCGCGAACACCGGGGAGCTGTTTTTT.

This clone was found many times. The sample has other DNA sequences that encode this CDR3 too. The chain carries TRBV4-2 and TRBJ1-3; TRBD1 agrees at 9 bases. V trimming: 0 bases; J trimming: 8 bases; junction bases outside the gene matches: 8. The CDR3 is 16 residues long. The V gene's germline CDR1 is LGHNA and CDR2 YNFKEQ. The CDR3 region has the DNA TGTGCCAGCAGCCAAGAGGAGGGACAGGGTACAGACACCATATATTTT. This translates into CASSQEEGQGTDTIYF.

The chain uses TRBV7-8 and TRBJ2-3, with D possibly being TRBD2 (5 bases). The ends were cut back, 5 bases at V and 4 bases at J, with 7 bases in the middle. CDR3 length: 12 amino acids. Germline CDR1 SGHVS, CDR2 FQNEAQ. This chain's CDR3 is CASSRTSDTQYF. CDR3 nucleotides: TGTGCCAGCAGCCGGACTTCAGATACGCAGTATTTT.

This clone showed up just once. The V call is TRBV19, the J call TRBJ1-6; TRBD1 agrees at 9 bases. With V trimmed by 3 bases and J by 4 bases, 4 bases remained unmatched. The CDR3 has 16 amino acids. From germline, CDR1 is LNHDA and CDR2 SQIVND (reference sequence). CDR3 residues: CASSMEDRGYNSPLHF. CDR3 DNA: TGTGCCAGTAGTATGGAGGACAGGGGTTATAATTCACCCCTCCACTTT.

This clone appeared a few times. This chain connects TRBV13 to TRBJ1-3, with a weak D call TRBD1 (5 bases). Per germline, CDR1 PRHDT and CDR2 FYEKMQ (reference sequence). This CDR3 contains 15 residues. The germline V and J ends were trimmed by 5 bases and 2 bases, with 13 bases remaining between them. As DNA, the CDR3 is TGTGCCAGCAGCCCTGAAACCAGGGCTGGAAACACCATATATTTT. Amino acid sequence: CASSPETRAGNTIYF.

The chain carries TRBV10-3 and TRBJ2-5; possible D gene TRBD1, 5 bases. This CDR3 contains 16 residues. V lost 2 bases to trimming and J lost 4 bases, with 17 bases between them. Germline CDR1 and CDR2: ENHRY and SYGVKD. The CDR3 nucleotides are TGTGCCATCAGTGAGAGGGGAACAGGCGGCGTAGAGACCCAGTACTTC. It codes for CAISERGTGGVETQYF.

In this sample, this clone turned up a few times. This rearrangement joins TRBV25-1 to TRBJ2-2, with TRBD1 matching over 8 bases. The germline gives CDR1 MGHDK, CDR2 SYGVNS. V shed 3 bases and J 4 bases; nucleotides not matched to a gene: 4. The CDR3 covers 15 residues. The CDR3 coding sequence is TGTGCCAGCAGTGATGCTACAGGGGGCACCGGGGAGCTGTTTTTT. Residues: CASSDATGGTGELFF.

The genes are TRBV7-9 and TRBJ1-2; D is uncertain. CDR1 SEHNR and CDR2 FQNEAQ come from the germline V gene (reference sequence). The CDR3 loop spans 13 amino acids. Trimming removed 7 bases at V and 8 bases at J, with 17 bases between. The CDR3 sequence: CASTVSGLGGYTF. Written as DNA, the CDR3 is TGTGCCAGCACAGTTAGTGGACTAGGCGGCTACACCTTC.